The present T cell receptor (beta chain) was sequenced within a study of T cell repertoires in cytomegalovirus infection (dated by TCRdb to the late 2010s). Turning to the overall study: Peptide stimulations targeted recently identified HLA-C-restricted CMV epitopes, whose presentation resists viral immunomodulation, together with well-studied HLA-B-restricted epitopes. Donor HLA type was relevant to the analysis, because carriage of CMV infection together with the matching HLA type was indicated by public TCR beta signatures. What the research found in general, with its limitations: The ex vivo response was dominated by HLA-C-restricted CMV-specific TCR beta clonotypes, which also provided the single most frequent clonotype in two of eight donors. Cumulative frequency of public TCR beta family members discriminated carriers of CMV infection plus the relevant HLA type in this cohort and an independent 352-donor cohort.

This clonotype was counted a few times. Its antigen is not yet known. The record has no base qualities; no much larger clone is one base away. The sequencer was an Illumina HiSeq 1500. TCRdb ran its own pipeline on the public reads, namely fastp trimming at Q25 and MiXCR clone calling, and kept in-frame beta chains. Records with the same CDR3 protein are collapsed into one entry carrying the most frequent genes and DNA. For this sample the table gives around 100,000 distinct CDR3 sequences, of which 30% to 35% were detected only once. Roughly two fifths of the sample is in the top ten clones. Spanning cysteine to phenylalanine, the CDR3 consists of 14 amino acids. Only CDR3 DNA is held: 42 bases, read in frame from base 1. Trimming costs V 5 bases and J 4 bases, and their ends lie 14 bases apart. Via the germline V gene, CDR1 is MNHEY and CDR2 SVGEGT. This specimen's treatment or condition label, interpreted: in vitro stimulation with specific CMV peptide epitopes to enrich CMV-specific T cells.

The chain is assembled from TRBV6-2 or TRBV6-3 and TRBJ1-2, with TRBD1 as a weak D call on 6 bases. The source was CD8+ T cells from cultured PBMCs, collected from culture after CMV antigen stimulation. This clonotype was obtained from a human donor in good health (CMV status not recorded). Some clones in this sample may be carry-over from other donors' samples. At the DNA level, the sequence is TGTGCCAGCAGTCCAAACAGGGATACCTATGGCTACACCTTC. This encodes CASSPNRDTYGYTF.